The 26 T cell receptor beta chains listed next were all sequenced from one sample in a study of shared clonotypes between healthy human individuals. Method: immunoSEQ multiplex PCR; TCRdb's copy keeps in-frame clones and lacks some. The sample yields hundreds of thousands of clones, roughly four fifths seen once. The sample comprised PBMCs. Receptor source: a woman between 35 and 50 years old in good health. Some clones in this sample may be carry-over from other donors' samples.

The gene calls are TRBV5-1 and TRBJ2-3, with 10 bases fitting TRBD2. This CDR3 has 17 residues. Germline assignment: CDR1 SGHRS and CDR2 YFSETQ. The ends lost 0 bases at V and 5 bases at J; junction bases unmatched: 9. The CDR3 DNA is TGCGCCAGCAGCTTGGTCCGAGCGGGAGGGCTAGGAGATACGCAGTATTTT. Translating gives CASSLVRAGGLGDTQYF.

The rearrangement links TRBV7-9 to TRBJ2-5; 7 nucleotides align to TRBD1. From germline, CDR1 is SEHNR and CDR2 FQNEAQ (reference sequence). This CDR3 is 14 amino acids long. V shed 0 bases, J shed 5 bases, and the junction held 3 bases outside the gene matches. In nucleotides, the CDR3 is TGTGCCAGCAGCTTAGCGAGGGGGCTGGAGACCCAGTACTTC. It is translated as CASSLARGLETQYF.

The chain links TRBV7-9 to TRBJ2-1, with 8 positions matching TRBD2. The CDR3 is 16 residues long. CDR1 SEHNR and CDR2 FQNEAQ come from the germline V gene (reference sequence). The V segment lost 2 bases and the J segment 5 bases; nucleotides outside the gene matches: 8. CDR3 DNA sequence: TGTGCCAGCAGCTTAACGGGAGGGCCCGTGGACAATGAGCAGTTCTTC. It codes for CASSLTGGPVDNEQFF.

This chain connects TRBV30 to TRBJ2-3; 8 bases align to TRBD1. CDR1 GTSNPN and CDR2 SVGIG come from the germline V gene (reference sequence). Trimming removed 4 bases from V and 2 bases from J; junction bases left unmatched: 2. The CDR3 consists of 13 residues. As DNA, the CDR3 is TGTGCCTGGAAGGGACAGGCCACAGATACGCAGTATTTT. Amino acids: CAWKGQATDTQYF.

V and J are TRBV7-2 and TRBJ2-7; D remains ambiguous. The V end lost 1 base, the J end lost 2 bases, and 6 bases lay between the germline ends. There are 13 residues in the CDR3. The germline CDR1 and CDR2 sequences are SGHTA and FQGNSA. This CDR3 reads CASSLVRTYEQYF. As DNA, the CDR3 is TGTGCCAGCAGCTTAGTTCGTACCTACGAGCAGTACTTC.

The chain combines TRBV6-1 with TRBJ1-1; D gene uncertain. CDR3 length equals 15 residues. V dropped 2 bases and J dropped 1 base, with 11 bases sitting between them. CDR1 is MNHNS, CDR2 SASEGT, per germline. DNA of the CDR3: TGTGCCAGCAGTGAAACCGGGCCAAGGAACACTGAAGCTTTCTTT. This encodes CASSETGPRNTEAFF.

CDR3 nucleotides: TGTGCCAGCCGTCCCGCGGGGGGTCGCGGCAATGAGCAGTTCTTC. This translates into CASRPAGGRGNEQFF. The chain is built from TRBV11-2 and TRBJ2-1; 8 nucleotides line up with TRBD2. The CDR3 consists of 15 residues. The trim removed 8 bases at V and 6 bases at J, leaving 12 bases unmatched. Looked up from germline, CDR1 is SGHAT and CDR2 is FQNNGV.

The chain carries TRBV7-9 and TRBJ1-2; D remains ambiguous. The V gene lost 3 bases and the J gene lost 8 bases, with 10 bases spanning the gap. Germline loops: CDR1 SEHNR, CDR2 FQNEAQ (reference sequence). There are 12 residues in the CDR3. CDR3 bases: TGTGCCAGCAGCTTGGCCACACGGGGCTACACCTTC. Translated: CASSLATRGYTF.

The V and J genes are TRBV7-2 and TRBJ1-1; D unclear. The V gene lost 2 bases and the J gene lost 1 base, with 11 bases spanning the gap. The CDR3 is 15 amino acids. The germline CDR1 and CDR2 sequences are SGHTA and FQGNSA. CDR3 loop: CASSLTSHRNTEAFF. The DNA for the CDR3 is TGTGCCAGCAGCTTAACGAGCCACAGGAACACTGAAGCTTTCTTT.

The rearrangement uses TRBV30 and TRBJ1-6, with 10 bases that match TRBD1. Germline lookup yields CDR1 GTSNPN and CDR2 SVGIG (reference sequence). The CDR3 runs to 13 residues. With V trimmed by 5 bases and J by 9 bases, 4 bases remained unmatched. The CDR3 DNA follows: TGTGCCTGGGGGACAGGGGAGGGTTCACCCCTCCACTTT. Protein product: CAWGTGEGSPLHF. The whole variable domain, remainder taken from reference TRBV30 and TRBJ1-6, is SQTIHQWPATLVQPVGSPLSLECTVEGTSNPNLYWYRQAAGRGLQLLFYSVGIGQISSEVPQNLSASRPQDRQFILSSKKLLLSDSGFYLCAWGTGEGSPLHFGNGTRLTVT.

The CDR3 sequence: CASSDSGTGADGYTF. As DNA, the CDR3 is TGTGCCAGCAGTGACTCGGGGACAGGGGCGGATGGCTACACCTTC. The rearrangement joins TRBV6-4 to TRBJ1-2; 10 bases line up with TRBD1. CDR3 length: 15 amino acids. Germline CDR1 MRHNA, CDR2 SNTAGT. V was pared by 0 bases and J by 6 bases, with 4 bases of the junction left unmatched.

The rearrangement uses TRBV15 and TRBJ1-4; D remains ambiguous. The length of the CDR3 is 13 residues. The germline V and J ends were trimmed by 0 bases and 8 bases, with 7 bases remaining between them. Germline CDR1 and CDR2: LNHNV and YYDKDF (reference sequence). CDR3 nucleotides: TGTGCCACCAGCAGAGATGAGGCGGAAAAACTGTTTTTT. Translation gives CATSRDEAEKLFF.

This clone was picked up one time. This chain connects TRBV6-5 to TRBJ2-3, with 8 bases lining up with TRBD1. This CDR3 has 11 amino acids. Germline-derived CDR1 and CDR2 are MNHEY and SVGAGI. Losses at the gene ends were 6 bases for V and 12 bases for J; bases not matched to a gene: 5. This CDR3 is CASSHRGVQYF. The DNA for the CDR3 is TGTGCCAGCAGCCACAGGGGGGTCCAGTATTTT.

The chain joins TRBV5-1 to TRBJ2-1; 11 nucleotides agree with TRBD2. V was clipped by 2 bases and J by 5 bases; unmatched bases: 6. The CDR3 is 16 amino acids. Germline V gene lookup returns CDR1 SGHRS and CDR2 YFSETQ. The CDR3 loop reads CASSFTSGSVNNEQFF. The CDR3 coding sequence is TGCGCCAGCAGCTTCACTAGCGGGAGTGTCAACAATGAGCAGTTCTTC.

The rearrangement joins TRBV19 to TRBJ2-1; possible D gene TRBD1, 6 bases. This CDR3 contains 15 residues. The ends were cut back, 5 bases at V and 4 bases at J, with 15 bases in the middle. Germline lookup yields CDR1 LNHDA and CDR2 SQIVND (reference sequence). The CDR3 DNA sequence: TGTGCCAGTAGTTACAGGGTAGGGGCTTACAATGAGCAGTTCTTC. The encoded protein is CASSYRVGAYNEQFF.

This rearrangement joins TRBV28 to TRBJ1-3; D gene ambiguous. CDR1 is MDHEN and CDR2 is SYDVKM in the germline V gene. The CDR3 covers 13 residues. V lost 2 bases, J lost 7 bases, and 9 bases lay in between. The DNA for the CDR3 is TGTGCCAGCAGTTTACGGCAGACTAACACCATATATTTT. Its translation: CASSLRQTNTIYF.

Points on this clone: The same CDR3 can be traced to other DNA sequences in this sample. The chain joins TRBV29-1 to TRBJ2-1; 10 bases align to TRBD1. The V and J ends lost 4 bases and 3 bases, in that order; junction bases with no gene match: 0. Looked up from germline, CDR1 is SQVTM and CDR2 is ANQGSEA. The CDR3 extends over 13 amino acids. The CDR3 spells CSVGTGGYNEQFF. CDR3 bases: TGCAGCGTTGGGACAGGGGGCTACAATGAGCAGTTCTTC.

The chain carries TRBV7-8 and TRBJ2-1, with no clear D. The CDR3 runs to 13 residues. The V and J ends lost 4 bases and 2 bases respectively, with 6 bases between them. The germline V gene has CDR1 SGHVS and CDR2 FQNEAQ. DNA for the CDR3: TGTGCCAGCAGCTCCGGAGCCTACAATGAGCAGTTCTTC. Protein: CASSSGAYNEQFF.

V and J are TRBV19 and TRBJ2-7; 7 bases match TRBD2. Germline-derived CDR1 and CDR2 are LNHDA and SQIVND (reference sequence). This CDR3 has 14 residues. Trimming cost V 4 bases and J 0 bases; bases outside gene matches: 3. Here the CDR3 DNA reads TGTGCCAGTAGTAGGGGCGGGAGCTCCTACGAGCAGTACTTC. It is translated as CASSRGGSSYEQYF.

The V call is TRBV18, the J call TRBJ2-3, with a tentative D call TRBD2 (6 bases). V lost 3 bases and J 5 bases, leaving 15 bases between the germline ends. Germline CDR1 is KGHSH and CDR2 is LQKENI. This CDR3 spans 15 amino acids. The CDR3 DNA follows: TGTGCCAGCTCACCGTCACTAGCCGAGGTAGATACGCAGTATTTT. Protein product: CASSPSLAEVDTQYF.

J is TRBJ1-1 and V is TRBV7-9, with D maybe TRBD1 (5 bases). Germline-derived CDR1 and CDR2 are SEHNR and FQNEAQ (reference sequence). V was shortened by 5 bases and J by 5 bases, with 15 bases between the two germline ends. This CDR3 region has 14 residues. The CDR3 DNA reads TGTGCCAGCAGCCCCGCCAGGGTGGCGACTGAAGCTTTCTTT. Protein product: CASSPARVATEAFF. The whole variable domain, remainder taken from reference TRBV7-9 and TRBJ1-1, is DTGVSQNPRHKITKRGQNVTFRCDPISEHNRLYWYRQTLGQGPEFLTYFQNEAQLEKSRLLSDRFSAERPKGSFSTLEIQRTEQGDSAMYLCASSPARVATEAFFGQGTRLTVV.

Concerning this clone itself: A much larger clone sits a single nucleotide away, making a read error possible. CDR3 sequence reads: CAWSVGGYGHTF. Written as DNA, the CDR3 is TGTGCCTGGAGTGTAGGGGGTTATGGCCACACCTTC. V gene TRBV30 combines with J gene TRBJ1-2; possibly TRBD1 for D (6 bases). Germline CDR1 reads GTSNPN; CDR2 reads SVGIG (reference sequence). This CDR3 spans 12 amino acids.

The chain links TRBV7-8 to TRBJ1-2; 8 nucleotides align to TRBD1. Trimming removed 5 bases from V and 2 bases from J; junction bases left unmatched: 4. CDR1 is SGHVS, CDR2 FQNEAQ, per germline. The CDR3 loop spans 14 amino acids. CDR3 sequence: CASSPGQVNYGYTF. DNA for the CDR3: TGTGCCAGCAGCCCGGGACAGGTGAACTATGGCTACACCTTC.

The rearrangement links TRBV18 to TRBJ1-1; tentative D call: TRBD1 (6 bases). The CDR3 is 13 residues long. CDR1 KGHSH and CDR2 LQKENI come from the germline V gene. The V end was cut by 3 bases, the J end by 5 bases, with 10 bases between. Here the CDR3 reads CASSPPGDTEAFF. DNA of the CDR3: TGTGCCAGCTCACCTCCAGGGGATACTGAAGCTTTCTTT.

Here the CDR3 reads CASSLNLGGNEQFF. The DNA for the CDR3 is TGTGCCAGCAGCTTAAATTTAGGGGGGAATGAGCAGTTCTTC. The chain has TRBV7-9 and TRBJ2-1; D might be TRBD1 or TRBD2, each matching 6 bases. The V gene lost 2 bases and the J gene lost 7 bases, with 12 bases spanning the gap. Germline values: CDR1 SEHNR, CDR2 FQNEAQ (reference sequence). The CDR3 runs to 14 residues.

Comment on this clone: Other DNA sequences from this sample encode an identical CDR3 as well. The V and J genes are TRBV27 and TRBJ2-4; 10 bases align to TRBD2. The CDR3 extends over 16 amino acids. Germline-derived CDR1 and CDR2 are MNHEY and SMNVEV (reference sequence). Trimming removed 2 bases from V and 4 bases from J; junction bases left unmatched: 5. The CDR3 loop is CASSLGLAGAKNIQYF. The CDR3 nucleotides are TGTGCCAGCAGTTTAGGGCTAGCGGGAGCAAAAAACATTCAGTACTTC.